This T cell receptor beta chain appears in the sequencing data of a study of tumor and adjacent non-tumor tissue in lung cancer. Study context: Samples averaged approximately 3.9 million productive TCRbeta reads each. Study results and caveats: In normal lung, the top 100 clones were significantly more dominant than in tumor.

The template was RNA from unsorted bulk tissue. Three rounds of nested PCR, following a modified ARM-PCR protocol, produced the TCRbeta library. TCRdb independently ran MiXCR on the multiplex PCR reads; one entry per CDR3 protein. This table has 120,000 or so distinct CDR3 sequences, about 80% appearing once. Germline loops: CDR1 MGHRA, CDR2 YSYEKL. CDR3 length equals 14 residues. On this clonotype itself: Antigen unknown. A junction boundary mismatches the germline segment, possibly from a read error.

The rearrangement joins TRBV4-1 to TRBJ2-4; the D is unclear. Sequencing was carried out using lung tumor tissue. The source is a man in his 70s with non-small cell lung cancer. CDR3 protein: CVSSQVEASNIQYF. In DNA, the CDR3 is TGCGTCAGCAGCCAAGTTGAAGCTTCAAACATTCAGTATTTC.